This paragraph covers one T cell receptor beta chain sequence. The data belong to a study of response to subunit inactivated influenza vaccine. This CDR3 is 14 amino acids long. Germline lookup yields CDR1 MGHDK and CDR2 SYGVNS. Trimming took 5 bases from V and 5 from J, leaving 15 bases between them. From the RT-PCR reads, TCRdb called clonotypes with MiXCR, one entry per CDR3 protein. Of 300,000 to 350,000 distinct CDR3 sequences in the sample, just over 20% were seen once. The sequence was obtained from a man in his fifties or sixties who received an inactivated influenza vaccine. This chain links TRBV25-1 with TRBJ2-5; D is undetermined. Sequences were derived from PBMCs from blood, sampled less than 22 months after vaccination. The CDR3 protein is CASSSPQVLETQYF. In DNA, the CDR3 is TGTGCCAGCAGTTCTCCACAAGTATTGGAGACCCAGTACTTC. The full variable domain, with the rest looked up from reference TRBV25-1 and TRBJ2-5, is EADIYQTPRYLVIGTGKKITLECSQTMGHDKMYWYQQDPGMELHLIHYSYGVNSTEKGDLSSESTVSRIRTEHFPLTLESARPSHTSQYLCASSSPQVLETQYFGPGTRLLVL.